Listed below are T cell receptor beta chains from one sample, sequenced in a study of T cell responses to AZD1222 COVID-19 vaccine. The table came from immunoSEQ multiplex PCR; TCRdb's copy has only in-frame clones and leaves some out. The sample lists more than 110,000 clones, approximately 90% seen once, with over 3% in the top ten. Sequencing used peripheral blood, obtained on day 0 of AZD1222 vaccination. The source is an adult in good health. The CDR3 runs from the conserved cysteine through the conserved F or W. D genes are given only for firm matches.

d_call j_call v_call cdr3_nt cdr3_aa
NA TRBJ2-7 TRBV2 TGTGCCAGCAGGATGGGGGGCCCCTACGAGCAGTACTTC CASRMGGPYEQYF
NA TRBJ1-1 TRBV10-3 TGTGCCATCAGTGAGTCGACCGGGGGCGTTGAAGCTTTCTTT CAISESTGGVEAFF
TRBD2 TRBJ2-7 TRBV6-2/TRBV6-3 TGTGCCAGCAGTTACTCGAAAAAGGTGGGAGGGCGGCTTTACGAGCAGTACTTC CASSYSKKVGGRLYEQYF
TRBD2 TRBJ2-7 TRBV9 TGTGCCAGCAGCGGGGAGACAGGGATCCTAGCGGGAGGCTACTACGAGCAGTACTTC CASSGETGILAGGYYEQYF
TRBD2 TRBJ2-1 TRBV5-1 TGCGCCAGCAGCTCTCTGACTAGCAAAGAGCAGTTCTTC CASSSLTSKEQFF
NA TRBJ1-1 TRBV19 TGTGCCAGTAGCCTCCCCCGGCAGGGGTGGGCCACTGAAGCTTTCTTT CASSLPRQGWATEAFF
NA TRBJ1-4 TRBV11-2 TGTGCCAGCAGCCCCAACCCCATGCCTGAAAAACTGTTTTTT CASSPNPMPEKLFF
NA TRBJ1-2 TRBV3-1/TRBV3-2 TGTGCCAGCAGCCAACGGACCGTCCCGCATGGCTACACCTTC CASSQRTVPHGYTF
NA TRBJ2-2 TRBV19 TGTGCCAGCGCGCGCGTTATGGCGAACACCGGGGAGCTGTTTTTT CASARVMANTGELFF
NA TRBJ1-5 TRBV18 TGTGCCAGCTCACCATTGGGGGGTAATCAGCCCCAGCATTTT CASSPLGGNQPQHF
NA TRBJ2-1 TRBV5-4 TGTGCCAGCAGCTCCTCTAGCGCCACCTCCTACAATGAGCAGTTCTTC CASSSSSATSYNEQFF
NA TRBJ1-1 TRBV28 TGTGCCAGCAGTATTCTGGCAAACACTGAAGCTTTCTTT CASSILANTEAFF
NA TRBJ1-1 TRBV11-2 TGTGCCAGCAGCCCCCCAGGGTTCGCTGAAGCTTTCTTT CASSPPGFAEAFF
NA TRBJ1-1 TRBV6-5 TGTGCCGCCTCACGGGTGAACACTGAAGCTTTCTTT CAASRVNTEAFF
NA TRBJ1-5 TRBV19 TGTGCCGTCCGAAAGGGGGGCGGCAGAAATCAGCCCCAGCATTTT CAVRKGGGRNQPQHF
TRBD2 TRBJ2-3 TRBV7-8 TGTGCCAGCAGATGGGGGTTGGCGGGAGGGCCAGTGGATACGCAGTATTTT CASRWGLAGGPVDTQYF
NA TRBJ2-1 TRBV6-2/TRBV6-3 TGTGCCAGCAGTTACTCTAGCCTCCCACCCAATGAGCAGTTCTTC CASSYSSLPPNEQFF
NA TRBJ2-1 TRBV5-1 TGCGCCAGCAGCTTGGAAGGGAGCCCCAATGAGCAGTTCTTC CASSLEGSPNEQFF